This TCR beta chain came from a study of blood T cell repertoires in COVID-19. At the level of the study: Samples taken during acute and convalescent COVID-19 were collected in the United States, Italy and Spain. Nucleic acid was either cDNA or gDNA, and it came from T cells, B-cell-depleted T cells, or PBMCs.

Original processing methods: Estimation of nucleated cell counts was performed using reference gene primer amplification. Using immunoSEQ multiplex PCR, the repertoire was profiled, and TCRdb retains in-frame clones only, with some absent. The V and J calls and clone size are taken from that table; D and trimming were inferred from the DNA. The sample comprises about 100,000 clones, over 85% of which are singletons, and around 5.7% rests with the top ten. The CDR3 loop spans 13 amino acids. CDR1 is LGHDT and CDR2 is YNNKEL in the germline V gene (reference sequence). Trimming took 7 bases from V and 6 from J, leaving 15 bases between them.

The chain recombines TRBV3-1 (or the pseudogene TRBV3-2) with TRBJ1-1; perhaps TRBD1 as D (5 bases). The clonotype was recovered from a man aged 70-80 years with acute or convalescent COVID-19. Material for sequencing was peripheral blood. CDR3 region: CASTQAGSAEAFF. In nucleotides, the CDR3 is TGTGCCAGCACACAGGCAGGGTCGGCTGAAGCTTTCTTT.